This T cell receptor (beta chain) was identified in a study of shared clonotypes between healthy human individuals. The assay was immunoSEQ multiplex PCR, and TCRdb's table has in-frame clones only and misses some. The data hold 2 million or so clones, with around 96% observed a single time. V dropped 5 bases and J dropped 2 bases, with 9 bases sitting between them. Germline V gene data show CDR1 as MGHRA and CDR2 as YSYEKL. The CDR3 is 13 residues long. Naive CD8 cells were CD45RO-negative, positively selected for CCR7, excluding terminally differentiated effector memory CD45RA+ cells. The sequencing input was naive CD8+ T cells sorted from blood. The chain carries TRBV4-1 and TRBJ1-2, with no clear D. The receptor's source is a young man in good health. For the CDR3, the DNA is TGCGCCAGCAGCGCATTCGGAAACTATGGCTACACCTTC. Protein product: CASSAFGNYGYTF.